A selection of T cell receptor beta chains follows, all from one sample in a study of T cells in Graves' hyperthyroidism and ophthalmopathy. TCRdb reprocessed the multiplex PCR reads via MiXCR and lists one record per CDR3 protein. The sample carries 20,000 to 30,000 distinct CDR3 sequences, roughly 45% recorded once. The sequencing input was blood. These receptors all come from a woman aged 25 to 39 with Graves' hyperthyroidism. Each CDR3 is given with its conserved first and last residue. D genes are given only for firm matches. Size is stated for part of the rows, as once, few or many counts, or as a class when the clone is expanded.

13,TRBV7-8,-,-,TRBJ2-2,CASSSERYGELFF,TGTGCCAGCAGCTCCGAACGTTACGGGGAGCTGTTTTTT
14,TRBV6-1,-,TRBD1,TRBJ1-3,CASTTQGAGNTIYF,TGTGCCAGCACTACACAGGGGGCTGGAAACACCATATATTTT
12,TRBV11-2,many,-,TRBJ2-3,CASSFPTDTQYF,TGTGCCAGCAGCTTCCCCACAGATACGCAGTATTTT
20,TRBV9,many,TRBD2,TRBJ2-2,CASSPHPSPWLAGLAGELFF,TGTGCCAGCAGCCCGCACCCATCCCCGTGGCTAGCGGGATTGGCCGGGGAGCTGTTTTTT
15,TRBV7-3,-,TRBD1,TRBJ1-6,CASSSAGTGDSPLHF,TGTGCCAGCAGCTCGGCCGGGACAGGGGATTCACCCCTCCACTTT
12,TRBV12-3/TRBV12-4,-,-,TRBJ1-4,CASSLSLEKLFF,TGTGCCAGCAGTTTGTCGCTTGAAAAACTGTTTTTT
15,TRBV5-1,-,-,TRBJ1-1,CASSSQTGRGTEALF,TGCGCCAGCAGCTCACAAACCGGACGGGGCACGGAAGCTCTCTTT
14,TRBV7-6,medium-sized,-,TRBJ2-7,CASSRSTGTYEQYF,TGTGCCAGCAGCCGATCGACGGGCACCTACGAGCAGTACTTC
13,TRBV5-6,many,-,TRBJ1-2,CASSSGQYYGYTF,TGTGCCAGCAGCTCCGGACAGTACTATGGCTACACCTTC
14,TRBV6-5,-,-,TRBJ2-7,CASSARTHSHEQYF,TGTGCCAGCAGTGCTCGGACCCACTCCCACGAGCAGTACTTC
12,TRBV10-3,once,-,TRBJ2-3,CAISESVDTQYF,TGTGCCATCAGTGAGTCGGTAGATACGCAGTATTTT
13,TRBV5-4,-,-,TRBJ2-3,CATSLTSFDTQYF,TGTGCCACCAGCTTGACTAGTTTCGATACGCAGTATTTT
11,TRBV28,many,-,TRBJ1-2,CASRGPYGYTF,TGTGCCAGCAGGGGTCCCTATGGCTACACCTTC
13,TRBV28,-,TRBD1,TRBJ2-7,CASLDRLHDEQYF,TGTGCCAGCCTGGACAGGTTGCACGACGAGCAGTACTTC
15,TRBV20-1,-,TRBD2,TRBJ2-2,CSAILAGEGTGELFF,TGCAGTGCCATTCTAGCGGGAGAGGGGACCGGGGAGCTGTTTTTT
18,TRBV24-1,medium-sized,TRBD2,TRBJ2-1,CATSDPTLAGGPFGEQFF,TGTGCCACCAGTGATCCAACTCTAGCGGGAGGGCCATTCGGTGAGCAGTTCTTC
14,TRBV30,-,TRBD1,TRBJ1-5,CAWSADTGTVAQHF,TGTGCCTGGAGTGCAGACACCGGGACAGTGGCCCAGCATTTT
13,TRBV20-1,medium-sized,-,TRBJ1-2,CSARDHRAYGYTF,TGCAGTGCTAGAGATCACAGAGCCTATGGCTACACCTTC
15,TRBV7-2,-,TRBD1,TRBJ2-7,CASSLQGQGGYEQYF,TGTGCCAGCAGCTTACAAGGACAGGGGGGATACGAGCAGTACTTC
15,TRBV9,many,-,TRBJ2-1,CASSVGGGFGNEQFF,TGTGCCAGCAGCGTAGGAGGGGGTTTCGGGAATGAGCAGTTCTTC
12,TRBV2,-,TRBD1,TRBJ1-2,CASSGTGASYTF,TGTGCCAGCAGCGGAACAGGGGCGAGCTACACCTTC
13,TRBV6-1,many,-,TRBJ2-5,CASSEGAGETQYF,TGTGCCAGCAGTGAGGGGGCTGGGGAGACCCAGTACTTC
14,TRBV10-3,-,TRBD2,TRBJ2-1,CAIRLAGQYNEQFF,TGTGCCATCAGGCTAGCGGGGCAATACAATGAGCAGTTCTTC
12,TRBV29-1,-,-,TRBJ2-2,CSVREAGGELFF,TGCAGCGTTAGGGAGGCGGGCGGGGAGCTGTTTTTT